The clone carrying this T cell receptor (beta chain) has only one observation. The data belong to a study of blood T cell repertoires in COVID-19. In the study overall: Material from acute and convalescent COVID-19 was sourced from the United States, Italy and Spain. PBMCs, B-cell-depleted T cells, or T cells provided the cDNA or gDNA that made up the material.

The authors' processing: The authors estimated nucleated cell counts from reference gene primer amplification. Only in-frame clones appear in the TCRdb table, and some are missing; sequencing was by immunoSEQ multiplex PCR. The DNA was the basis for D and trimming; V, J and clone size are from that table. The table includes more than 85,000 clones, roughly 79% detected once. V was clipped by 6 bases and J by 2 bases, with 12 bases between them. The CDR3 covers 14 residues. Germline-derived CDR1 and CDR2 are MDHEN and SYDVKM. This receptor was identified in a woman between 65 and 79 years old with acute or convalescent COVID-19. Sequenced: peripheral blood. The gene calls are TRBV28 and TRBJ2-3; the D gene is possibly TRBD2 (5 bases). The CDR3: CASRHGENTDTQYF. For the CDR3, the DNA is TGTGCCAGCAGGCACGGGGAAAACACAGATACGCAGTATTTT. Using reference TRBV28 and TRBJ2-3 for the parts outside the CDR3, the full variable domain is DVKVTQSSRYLVKRTGEKVFLECVQDMDHENMFWYRQDPGLGLRLIYFSYDVKMKEKGDIPEGYSVSREKKERFSLILESASTNQTSMYLCASRHGENTDTQYFGPGTRLTVL.